Presented here are 24 T cell receptor beta chains from one specimen sequenced in a study of T cells in Graves' hyperthyroidism and ophthalmopathy. Amplification of TCR beta CDR3 regions was performed using RNA transcripts as template. First-round RT-PCR targeting the TCR CDR3 was performed with the HTBI primer set. TCRdb re-called the multiplex PCR reads through MiXCR, storing one row per CDR3 protein. This sample has about 280,000 distinct CDR3 sequences, with 20% to 30% found just once. Sequencing was carried out using blood. These receptors were taken from a man between 35 and 55 years old with Graves' hyperthyroidism that later progressed to Graves' ophthalmopathy.

At least ten counts were recorded for this clonotype. The chain recombines TRBV15 with TRBJ1-2; no definite D call. Germline V CDR1 and CDR2: LNHNV, YYDKDF (reference sequence). The CDR3 consists of 15 residues. Trimming left V 3 bases short and J 8 bases short, with 19 bases between. CDR3 DNA sequence: TGTGCCACCAGCAGCCGAGGACCCAGCCAGCGCGGCTACACCTTC. Its translation: CATSSRGPSQRGYTF.

At least ten counts were recorded for this clonotype. The V gene is TRBV20-1, the J gene TRBJ2-7, with D possibly matching TRBD1 (6 bases). Trimming pared 1 base from V and 6 bases from J, leaving 16 bases between. Germline V gene lookup returns CDR1 DFQATT and CDR2 SNEGSKA (reference sequence). The CDR3 runs to 14 residues. The chain's CDR3 is CSARGETGLFEQYF. CDR3 sequence (DNA): TGCAGTGCTAGAGGGGAGACAGGCTTGTTCGAGCAGTACTTC.

This clonotype appeared many times. The chain joins TRBV20-1 to TRBJ2-7; 7 nucleotides line up with TRBD2. The CDR3 has 14 amino acids. From germline, CDR1 is DFQATT and CDR2 SNEGSKA (reference sequence). Trimming at V came to 3 bases and at J to 0 bases, leaving 5 bases not matched to a gene. The CDR3 protein is CSASLAGDSYEQYF. The CDR3 coding sequence is TGCAGTGCTAGTCTGGCGGGGGACTCCTACGAGCAGTACTTC.

This clonotype was detected many times. V and J are TRBV27 and TRBJ1-1; 12 bases agree with TRBD1. Trimming took 6 bases from V and 0 from J; bases not matched to a gene: 11. The CDR3 length is 18 residues. Germline-derived CDR1 and CDR2 are MNHEY and SMNVEV (reference sequence). CDR3 residues: CASRRFTGTGGVNTEAFF. CDR3 nucleotide sequence: TGTGCCAGCAGACGTTTTACCGGGACAGGGGGCGTGAACACTGAAGCTTTCTTT.

The V gene is TRBV5-1, the J gene TRBJ1-2; D is ambiguous. Germline V gives CDR1 SGHRS, CDR2 YFSETQ. Deletions cut 2 bases from V and 4 bases from J, with 9 bases between. The CDR3 is 13 residues long. CDR3 coding DNA: TGCGCCAGCAGCTTCCGAAACCCCTATGGCTACACCTTC. Amino acid sequence: CASSFRNPYGYTF.

The genes are TRBV19 and TRBJ1-1; unclear D gene. Per the germline V gene, CDR1 is LNHDA and CDR2 is SQIVND (reference sequence). This CDR3 comprises 15 residues. Between the trimmed V and J ends, which lost 5 bases and 0 bases, there was a span of 13 bases. CDR3 sequence reads: CASSLVGLVNTEAFF. In nucleotides, the CDR3 is TGTGCCAGTAGTTTAGTTGGGCTTGTGAACACTGAAGCTTTCTTT.

This clonotype was seen more than once but under ten times. V and J are TRBV14 and TRBJ1-1; D not certain. CDR3 length: 13 amino acids. Germline lookup yields CDR1 SGHDN and CDR2 FVKESK. V dropped 0 bases and J dropped 7 bases, with 9 bases sitting between them. CDR3 amino acids: CASSQDRLFEAFF. CDR3 bases: TGTGCCAGCAGCCAAGATCGACTTTTTGAAGCTTTCTTT.

V is TRBV6-2 or TRBV6-3 and J is TRBJ1-2; D is uncertain. CDR1 MNHEY and CDR2 SVGEGT come from the germline V gene. CDR3 length: 13 residues. V gave up 7 bases and J gave up 5 bases, with 14 bases separating them. CDR3 sequence reads: CASKDGSGYGYTF. The CDR3, as DNA: TGTGCCAGCAAGGACGGATCCGGGTATGGCTACACCTTC.

Many counts were recorded for this clonotype. V is TRBV2 and J is TRBJ1-1; 7 positions agree with TRBD1. The CDR3 is made up of 15 amino acids. J lost 5 bases, V lost 8 bases, and 14 bases had no gene match. Per germline, CDR1 SNHLY and CDR2 FYNNEI. CDR3 DNA: TGTGCCAGCTTATTCGATGAGCAGGGGGTAACTGAAGCTTTCTTT. It yields the protein CASLFDEQGVTEAFF.

V gene TRBV12-3 or TRBV12-4 combines with J gene TRBJ2-2; TRBD1 agrees at 8 bases. This CDR3 spans 15 amino acids. V dropped 3 bases and J dropped 5; count of bases not matched to a gene: 5. CDR3 nucleotide sequence: TGTGCCAGCAGTTTTGGCCAGGGGGCAACCGGGGAGCTGTTTTTT. Its protein product is CASSFGQGATGELFF.

This clonotype has at least ten counts. V gene TRBV9 combines with J gene TRBJ2-5, with 10 bases identical to TRBD1. The CDR3 extends over 15 amino acids. CDR1 is SGDLS and CDR2 is YYNGEE in the germline V gene. V lost 4 bases, J lost 5 bases, and 8 bases stayed unmatched. Written as DNA, the CDR3 is TGTGCCAGCAGCCAGGGACAGGGGTGGGTGGAGACCCAGTACTTC. Protein: CASSQGQGWVETQYF.

This clonotype was detected many times. This sequence joins TRBV24-1 and TRBJ1-2, with TRBD1 matching 10 bases. The CDR3 consists of 14 residues. CDR1 and CDR2 (germline): KGHDR, SFDVKD. The junction had 7 bases not matched to a gene; V was cut back by 6 bases and J by 7 bases. The CDR3 reads CATSTTGTGVGYTF. The CDR3 region has the DNA TGTGCCACCAGTACGACCGGGACAGGGGTTGGCTACACCTTC.

This sequence joins TRBV20-1 and TRBJ1-2, with 8 bases that match TRBD1. The germline V gene has CDR1 DFQATT and CDR2 SNEGSKA (reference sequence). The CDR3 has 11 residues. Germline trimming cut 6 bases from V and 8 bases from J; bases unmatched to any gene: 5. CDR3 nucleotide sequence: TGCAGTGCCAGGGGACAGGAGGGCTACACCTTC. Encoded protein: CSARGQEGYTF.

This clonotype was observed at least ten times. V and J are TRBV2 and TRBJ2-7; D is possibly TRBD2 (6 bases). Per germline, CDR1 SNHLY and CDR2 FYNNEI. Trimming shortened V by 3 bases and J by 1 base, and 25 bases separated the two germline ends. This CDR3 has 19 amino acids. CDR3 sequence: CASSDLIGGTGTVSYEQYF. DNA of the CDR3: TGTGCCAGCAGTGATCTGATAGGTGGAACCGGGACTGTGTCCTACGAGCAGTACTTC.

The sample holds a few counts of this clonotype. The rearrangement links TRBV6-1 to TRBJ2-5; D gene ambiguous. The germline gives CDR1 MNHNS, CDR2 SASEGT. Trimming left V 0 bases short and J 4 bases short, with 12 bases between. This CDR3 is built from 15 residues. CDR3 region: CASSEAGSRRETQYF. The CDR3 DNA reads TGTGCCAGCAGTGAAGCGGGGTCGCGGAGAGAGACCCAGTACTTC.

This clonotype was seen a few times. The rearrangement joins TRBV6-2 or TRBV6-3 to TRBJ2-7, with 9 bases lining up with TRBD1. The trim removed 6 bases at V and 5 bases at J, leaving 11 bases unmatched. The CDR3 covers 15 residues. Germline V gives CDR1 MNHEY, CDR2 SVGEGT. CDR3: CASRDPGTGSNEQYF. The CDR3 DNA sequence: TGTGCCAGCAGGGACCCTGGGACAGGGTCCAACGAGCAGTACTTC.

This clonotype was recorded many times. The J gene is TRBJ2-7, the V gene TRBV24-1; D remains unclear. The CDR3 loop spans 12 amino acids. V dropped 2 bases and J dropped 3 bases, with 4 bases sitting between them. CDR1 is KGHDR and CDR2 is SFDVKD in the germline V gene. CDR3 amino acids: CATSDWNYEQYF. The CDR3 DNA is TGTGCCACCAGTGATTGGAACTACGAGCAGTACTTC.

This clonotype was seen repeatedly, ten times or more. V usage is TRBV18 and J usage is TRBJ2-5; TRBD2 aligns across 11 bases. CDR1 KGHSH and CDR2 LQKENI come from the germline V gene. The CDR3 totals 18 residues. J gave up 2 bases and V 4 bases, and 12 bases lay outside the gene matches. The CDR3 is CASSQQQGRLAGQETQYF. The DNA for the CDR3 is TGTGCCAGCTCACAACAACAGGGACGACTAGCGGGACAAGAGACCCAGTACTTC.

This clonotype was seen a single time. The J gene is TRBJ2-5, the V gene TRBV24-1, with 11 bases that match TRBD1. With V trimmed by 7 bases and J by 0 bases, 6 bases remained unmatched. The CDR3 has 16 residues. CDR1 is KGHDR, CDR2 SFDVKD, per germline. The CDR3 region is CATSSGDRGNQETQYF. The CDR3 coding sequence is TGTGCCACCAGCAGCGGGGACAGGGGGAACCAAGAGACCCAGTACTTC.

At least ten counts were recorded for this clonotype. The chain joins TRBV11-1 to TRBJ2-7; D perhaps matches TRBD1 (6 bases). The CDR3 is made up of 15 amino acids. The germline V gene encodes CDR1 SGHAT and CDR2 FQDESV (reference sequence). Trimming left V 3 bases short and J 4 bases short, with 16 bases between. CDR3 residues: CASSFYGSRGYEQYF. The CDR3 coding sequence is TGTGCCAGCAGCTTTTATGGCTCCAGGGGTTACGAGCAGTACTTC.

This chain joins TRBV10-3 and TRBJ1-2; D is perhaps TRBD1 (5 bases). Per the germline V gene, CDR1 is ENHRY and CDR2 is SYGVKD. With 6 bases removed from V and 4 bases from J, the gap between germline ends came to 15 bases. The length of the CDR3 is 14 residues. The CDR3 loop is CAIRGAGLLYGYTF. The CDR3 DNA reads as TGTGCCATCAGGGGAGCGGGGCTGCTCTATGGCTACACCTTC.

V and J are TRBV6-2 or TRBV6-3 and TRBJ1-5, with TRBD1 as a possible D gene (6 bases). There are 14 residues in the CDR3. V was pared by 5 bases and J by 3 bases, with 11 bases between. Per the germline V gene, CDR1 is MNHEY and CDR2 is SVGEGT. The CDR3 here is CASSRPGANQPQHF. CDR3 coding DNA: TGTGCCAGCAGTCGGCCGGGGGCCAATCAGCCCCAGCATTTT.

This clonotype was found many times. The chain employs TRBV7-9 and TRBJ2-7; D possibly matches TRBD1 or TRBD2 (5 bases each). CDR3 length equals 16 residues. From germline, CDR1 is SEHNR and CDR2 FQNEAQ (reference sequence). V shed 1 base and J shed 0 bases, with 13 bases lying between them. Written as DNA, the CDR3 is TGTGCCAGCAGCTTAGGAATTGGGACCGTCTCCTACGAGCAGTACTTC. Translated: CASSLGIGTVSYEQYF.

This clonotype was detected once. The chain combines TRBV11-2 with TRBJ1-3; TRBD1 matches 9 bases. J gave up 0 bases and V 5 bases, and 8 bases lay outside the gene matches. CDR1 is SGHAT and CDR2 is FQNNGV in the germline V gene. The CDR3 runs to 17 residues. As DNA, the CDR3 is TGTGCCAGCAGCCTATATCTGACAGGGGGCTCTGGAAACACCATATATTTT. This translates into CASSLYLTGGSGNTIYF.